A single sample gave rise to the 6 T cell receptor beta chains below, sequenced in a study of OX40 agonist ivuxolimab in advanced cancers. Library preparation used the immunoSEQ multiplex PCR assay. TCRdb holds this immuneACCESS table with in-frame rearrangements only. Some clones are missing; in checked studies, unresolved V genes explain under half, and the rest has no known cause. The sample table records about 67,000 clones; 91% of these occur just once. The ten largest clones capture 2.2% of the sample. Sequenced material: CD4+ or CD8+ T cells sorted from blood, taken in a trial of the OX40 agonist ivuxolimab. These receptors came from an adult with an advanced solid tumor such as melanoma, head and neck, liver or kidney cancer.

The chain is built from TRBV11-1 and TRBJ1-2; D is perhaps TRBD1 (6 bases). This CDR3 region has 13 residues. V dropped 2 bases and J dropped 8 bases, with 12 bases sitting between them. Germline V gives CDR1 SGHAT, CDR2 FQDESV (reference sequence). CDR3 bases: TGTGCCAGCAGCTTAACAGGGAACCGAGGCTACACCTTC. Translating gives CASSLTGNRGYTF.

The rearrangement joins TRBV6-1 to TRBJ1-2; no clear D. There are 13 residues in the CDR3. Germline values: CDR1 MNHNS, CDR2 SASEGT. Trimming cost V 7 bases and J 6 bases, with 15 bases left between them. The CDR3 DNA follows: TGTGCCAGCACCCGGACGAACAAGGATGGCTACACCTTC. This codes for CASTRTNKDGYTF.

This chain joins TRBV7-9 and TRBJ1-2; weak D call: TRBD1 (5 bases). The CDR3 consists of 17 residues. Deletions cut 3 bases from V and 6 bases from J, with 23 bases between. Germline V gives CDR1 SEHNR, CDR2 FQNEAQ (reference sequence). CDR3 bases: TGTGCCAGCAGCTTGGCCTTGGGACCGCAAGAAGGCGATGGCTACACCTTC. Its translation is CASSLALGPQEGDGYTF. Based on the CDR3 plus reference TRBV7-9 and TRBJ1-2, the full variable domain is DTGVSQNPRHKITKRGQNVTFRCDPISEHNRLYWYRQTLGQGPEFLTYFQNEAQLEKSRLLSDRFSAERPKGSFSTLEIQRTEQGDSAMYLCASSLALGPQEGDGYTFGSGTRLTVV.

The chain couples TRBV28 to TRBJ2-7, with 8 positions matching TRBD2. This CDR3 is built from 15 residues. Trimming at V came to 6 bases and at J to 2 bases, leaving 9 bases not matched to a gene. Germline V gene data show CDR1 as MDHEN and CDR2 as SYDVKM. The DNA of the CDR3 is TGTGCCAGCAGGCCCCTAGCGGGCGGAACCTACGAGCAGTACTTC. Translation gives CASRPLAGGTYEQYF.

The CDR3 nucleotides are TGCGCCAGCAGCCAAGTAGAGCGCGGGACCCAGTACTTC. Translated: CASSQVERGTQYF. The chain has TRBV4-1 and TRBJ2-5; D is uncertain. Trimming shortened V by 1 base and J by 7 bases, and 10 bases separated the two germline ends. The CDR3 spans 13 residues. Germline V lookup: CDR1 MGHRA, CDR2 YSYEKL.

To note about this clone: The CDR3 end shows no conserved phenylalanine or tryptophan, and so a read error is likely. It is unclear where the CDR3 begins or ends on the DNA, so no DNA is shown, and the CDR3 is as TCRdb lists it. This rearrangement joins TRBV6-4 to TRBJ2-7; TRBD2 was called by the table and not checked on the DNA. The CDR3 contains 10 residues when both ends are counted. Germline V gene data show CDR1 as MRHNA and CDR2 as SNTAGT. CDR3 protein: CASSSPGGVD.